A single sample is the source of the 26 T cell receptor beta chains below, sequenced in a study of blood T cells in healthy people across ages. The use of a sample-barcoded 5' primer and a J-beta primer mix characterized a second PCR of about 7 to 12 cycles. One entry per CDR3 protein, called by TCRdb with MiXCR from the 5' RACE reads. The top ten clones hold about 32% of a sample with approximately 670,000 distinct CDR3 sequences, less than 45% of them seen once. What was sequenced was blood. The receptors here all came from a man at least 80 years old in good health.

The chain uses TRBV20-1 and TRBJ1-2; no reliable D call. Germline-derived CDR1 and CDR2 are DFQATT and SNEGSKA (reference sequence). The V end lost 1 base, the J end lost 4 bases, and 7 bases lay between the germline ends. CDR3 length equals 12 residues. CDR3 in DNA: TGCAGTGCTAGAGGGGAGGTCTATGGCTACACCTTC. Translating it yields CSARGEVYGYTF.

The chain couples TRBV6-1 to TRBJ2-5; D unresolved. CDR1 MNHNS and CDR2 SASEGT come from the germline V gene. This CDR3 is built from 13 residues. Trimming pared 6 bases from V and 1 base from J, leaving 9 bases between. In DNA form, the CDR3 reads TGTGCCAGCAGGCTCCGATTCCAAGAGACCCAGTACTTC. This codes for CASRLRFQETQYF.

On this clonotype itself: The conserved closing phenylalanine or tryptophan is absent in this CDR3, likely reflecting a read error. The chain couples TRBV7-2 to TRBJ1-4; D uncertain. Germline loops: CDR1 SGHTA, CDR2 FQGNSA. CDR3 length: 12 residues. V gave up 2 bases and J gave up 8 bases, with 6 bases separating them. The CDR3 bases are TGTGCCAGCAGCTTACCACAGGAAAAACTGTTTTAT. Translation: CASSLPQEKLFY.

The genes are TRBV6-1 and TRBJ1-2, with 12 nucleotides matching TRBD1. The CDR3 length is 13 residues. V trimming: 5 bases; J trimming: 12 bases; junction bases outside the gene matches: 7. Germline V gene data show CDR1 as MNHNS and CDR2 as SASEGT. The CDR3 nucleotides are TGTGCCAGCAGTTCGGGACAGGGGGCGCTGAACACCTTC. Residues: CASSSGQGALNTF.

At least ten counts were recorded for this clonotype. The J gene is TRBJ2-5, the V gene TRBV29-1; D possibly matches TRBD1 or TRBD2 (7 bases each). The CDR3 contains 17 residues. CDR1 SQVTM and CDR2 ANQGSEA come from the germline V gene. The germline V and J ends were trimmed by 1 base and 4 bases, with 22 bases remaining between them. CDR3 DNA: TGCAGCGTTGAAGTTGTTTTGACAGGGAGGGGACGAGAGACCCAGTACTTC. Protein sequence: CSVEVVLTGRGRETQYF.

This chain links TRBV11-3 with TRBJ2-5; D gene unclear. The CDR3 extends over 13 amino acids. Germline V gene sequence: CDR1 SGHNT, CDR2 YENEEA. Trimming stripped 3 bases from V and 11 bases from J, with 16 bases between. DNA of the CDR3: TGTGCCAGCAGCTTTAACGCATACAATGAGCAGTACTTC. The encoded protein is CASSFNAYNEQYF.

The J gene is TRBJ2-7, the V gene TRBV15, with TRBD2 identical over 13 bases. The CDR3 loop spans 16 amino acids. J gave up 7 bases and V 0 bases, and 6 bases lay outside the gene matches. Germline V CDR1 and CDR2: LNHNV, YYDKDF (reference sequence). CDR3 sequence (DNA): TGTGCCACCAGCAGAGATCCCGGACTAGCGGGAGATGAGCAGTACTTC. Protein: CATSRDPGLAGDEQYF.

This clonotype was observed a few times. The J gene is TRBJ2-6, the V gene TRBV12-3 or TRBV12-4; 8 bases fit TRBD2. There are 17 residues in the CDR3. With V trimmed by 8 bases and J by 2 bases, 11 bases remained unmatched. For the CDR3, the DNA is TGTGCCAGCCGCCGTGGCGGGGGGCAAGCTGGGGCCAACGTCCTGACTTTC. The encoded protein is CASRRGGGQAGANVLTF.

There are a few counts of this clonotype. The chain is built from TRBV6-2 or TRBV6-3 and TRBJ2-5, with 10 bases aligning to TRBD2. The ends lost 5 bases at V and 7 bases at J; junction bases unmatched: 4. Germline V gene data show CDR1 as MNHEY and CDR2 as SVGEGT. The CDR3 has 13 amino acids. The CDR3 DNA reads TGTGCCAGCAGTCTAGCGGGAGCCGGGACCCAGTACTTC. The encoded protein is CASSLAGAGTQYF.

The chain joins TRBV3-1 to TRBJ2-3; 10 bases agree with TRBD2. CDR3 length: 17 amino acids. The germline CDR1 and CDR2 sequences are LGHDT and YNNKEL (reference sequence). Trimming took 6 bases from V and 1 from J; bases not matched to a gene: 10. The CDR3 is CASSYRNLAGGTDTQYF. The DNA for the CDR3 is TGTGCCAGCAGTTATCGGAACCTAGCGGGAGGCACAGATACGCAGTATTTT.

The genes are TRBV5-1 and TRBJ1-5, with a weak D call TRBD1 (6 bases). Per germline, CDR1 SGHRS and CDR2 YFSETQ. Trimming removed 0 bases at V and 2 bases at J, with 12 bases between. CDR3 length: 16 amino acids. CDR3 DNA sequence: TGCGCCAGCAGCTTGGGGGGACAACCAGGCAATCAGCCCCAGCATTTT. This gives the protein CASSLGGQPGNQPQHF.

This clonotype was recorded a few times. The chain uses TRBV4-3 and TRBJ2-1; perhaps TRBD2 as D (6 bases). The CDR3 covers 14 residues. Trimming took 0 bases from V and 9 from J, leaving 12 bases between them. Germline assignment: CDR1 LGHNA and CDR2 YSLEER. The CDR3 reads CASSQDLGRSEQFF. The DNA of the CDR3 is TGCGCCAGCAGCCAAGATTTGGGGAGGAGTGAGCAGTTCTTC.

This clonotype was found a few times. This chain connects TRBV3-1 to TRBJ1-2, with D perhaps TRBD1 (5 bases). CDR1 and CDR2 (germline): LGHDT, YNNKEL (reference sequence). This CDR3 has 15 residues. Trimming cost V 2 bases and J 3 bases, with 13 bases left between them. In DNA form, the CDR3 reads TGTGCCAGCAGCCAAACCCGGGACGGATACTATGGCTACACCTTC. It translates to CASSQTRDGYYGYTF.

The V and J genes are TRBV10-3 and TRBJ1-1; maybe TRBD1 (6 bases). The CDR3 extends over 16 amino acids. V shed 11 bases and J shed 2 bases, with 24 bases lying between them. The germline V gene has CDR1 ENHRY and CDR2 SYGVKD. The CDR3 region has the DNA TGTGCCGCCCGGGAGGCAGGGGCCCCCTCCAACACTGAAGCTTTCTTT. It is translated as CAAREAGAPSNTEAFF.

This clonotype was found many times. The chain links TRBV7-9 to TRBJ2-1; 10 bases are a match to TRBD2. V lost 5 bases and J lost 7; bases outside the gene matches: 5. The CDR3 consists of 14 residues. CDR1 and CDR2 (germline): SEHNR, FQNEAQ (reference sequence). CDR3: CASSRGTSVNEQFF. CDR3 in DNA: TGTGCCAGCAGCCGAGGGACTAGCGTAAATGAGCAGTTCTTC.

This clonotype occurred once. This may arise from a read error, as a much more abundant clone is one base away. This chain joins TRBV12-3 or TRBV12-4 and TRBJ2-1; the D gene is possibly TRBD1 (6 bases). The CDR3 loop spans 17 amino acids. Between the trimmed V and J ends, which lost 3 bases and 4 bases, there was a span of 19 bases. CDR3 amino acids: CASSFRGGLPNYNEQFF. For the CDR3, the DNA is TGTGCCAGCAGTTTCCGAGGGGGTCTGCCCAATTACAATGAGCAGTTCTTC.

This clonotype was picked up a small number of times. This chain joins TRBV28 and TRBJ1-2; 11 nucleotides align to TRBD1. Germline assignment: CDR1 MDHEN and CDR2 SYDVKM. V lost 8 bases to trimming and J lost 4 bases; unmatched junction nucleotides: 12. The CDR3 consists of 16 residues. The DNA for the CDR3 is TGTGCCAGCGGGACTCTTGGGACAGGGGGAGGCTATGGCTACACCTTC. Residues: CASGTLGTGGGYGYTF.

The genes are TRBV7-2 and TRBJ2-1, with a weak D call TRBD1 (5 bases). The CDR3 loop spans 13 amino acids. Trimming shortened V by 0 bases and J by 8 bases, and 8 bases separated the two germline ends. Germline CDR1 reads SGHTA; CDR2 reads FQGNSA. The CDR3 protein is CASSLARADEQFF. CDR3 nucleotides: TGTGCCAGCAGCTTAGCCAGGGCTGATGAGCAGTTCTTC. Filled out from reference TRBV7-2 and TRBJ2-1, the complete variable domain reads GAGVSQSPSNKVTEKGKDVELRCDPISGHTALYWYRQSLGQGLEFLIYFQGNSAPDKSGLPSDRFSAERTGGSVSTLTIQRTQQEDSAVYLCASSLARADEQFFGPGTRLTVL.

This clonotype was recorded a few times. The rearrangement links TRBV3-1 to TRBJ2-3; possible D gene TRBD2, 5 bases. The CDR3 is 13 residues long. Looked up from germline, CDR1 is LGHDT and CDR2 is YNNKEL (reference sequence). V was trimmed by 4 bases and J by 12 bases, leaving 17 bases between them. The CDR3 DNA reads TGTGCCAGCAGCCGGACCCGGGAATGGGGACAGTATTTT. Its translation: CASSRTREWGQYF.

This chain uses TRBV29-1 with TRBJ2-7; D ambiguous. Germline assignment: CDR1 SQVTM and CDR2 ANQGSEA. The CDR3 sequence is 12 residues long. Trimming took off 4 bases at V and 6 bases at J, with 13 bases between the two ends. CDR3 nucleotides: TGCAGCGTTGTGGAAGGTCGGAGCGAGCAGTACTTC. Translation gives CSVVEGRSEQYF.

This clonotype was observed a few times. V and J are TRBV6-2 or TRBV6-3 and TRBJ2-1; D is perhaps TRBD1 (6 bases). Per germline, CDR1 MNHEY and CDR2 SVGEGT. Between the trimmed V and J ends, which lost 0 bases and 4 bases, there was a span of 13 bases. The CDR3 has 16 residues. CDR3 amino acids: CASSYSPGTRYNEQFF. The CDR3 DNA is TGTGCCAGCAGTTACTCGCCCGGGACAAGATACAATGAGCAGTTCTTC.

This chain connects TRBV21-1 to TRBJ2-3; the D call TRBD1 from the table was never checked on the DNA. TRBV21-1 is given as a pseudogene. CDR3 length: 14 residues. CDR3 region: CASSIQVCTDTQYF. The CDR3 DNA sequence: TGTGCCAGCAGCATACAGGTGTGCACAGATACGCAGTATTTT.

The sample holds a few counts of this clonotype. CDR3 residues: CATRETPEGEQYF. The DNA of the CDR3 is TGTGCCACCAGGGAGACCCCAGAGGGTGAGCAGTACTTC. The chain couples TRBV28 to TRBJ2-7, with D possibly called TRBD1 or TRBD2 (5 bases each). Germline values: CDR1 MDHEN, CDR2 SYDVKM. The CDR3 has 13 residues. Trimming shortened V by 10 bases and J by 7 bases, and 20 bases separated the two germline ends.

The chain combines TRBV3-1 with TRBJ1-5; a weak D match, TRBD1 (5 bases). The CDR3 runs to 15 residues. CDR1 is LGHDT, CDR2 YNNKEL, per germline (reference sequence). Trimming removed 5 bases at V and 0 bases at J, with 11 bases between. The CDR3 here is CASSKDTSSNQPQHF. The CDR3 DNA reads TGTGCCAGCAGCAAGGACACCTCTAGCAATCAGCCCCAGCATTTT.

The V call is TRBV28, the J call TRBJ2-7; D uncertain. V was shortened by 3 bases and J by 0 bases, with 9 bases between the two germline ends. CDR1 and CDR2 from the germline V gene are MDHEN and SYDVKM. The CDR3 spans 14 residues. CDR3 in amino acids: CASSLGRPSYEQYF. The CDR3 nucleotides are TGTGCCAGCAGTTTGGGCAGACCCTCCTACGAGCAGTACTTC. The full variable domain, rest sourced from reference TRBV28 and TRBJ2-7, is DVKVTQSSRYLVKRTGEKVFLECVQDMDHENMFWYRQDPGLGLRLIYFSYDVKMKEKGDIPEGYSVSREKKERFSLILESASTNQTSMYLCASSLGRPSYEQYFGPGTRLTVT.

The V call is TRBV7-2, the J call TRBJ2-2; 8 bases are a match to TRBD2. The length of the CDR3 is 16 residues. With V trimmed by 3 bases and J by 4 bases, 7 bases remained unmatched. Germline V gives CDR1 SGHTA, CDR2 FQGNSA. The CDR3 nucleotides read TGTGCCAGCAGCTTCAGCGGGGGTCGGGGCACCGGGGAGCTGTTTTTT. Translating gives CASSFSGGRGTGELFF.